These 21 T cell receptor beta chains share one sample of origin, sequenced in a study of T-cell memory formation after mild COVID-19. TCRdb re-derived calls from the 5' RACE reads in MiXCR, one entry per CDR3 protein. Found here are 190,000 or so distinct CDR3 sequences, about 20% of them singletons; the top ten hold approximately 22%. Sample: PBMCs or a T cell subset sorted from them (not recorded which). These receptors were collected from an adult woman who had mild COVID-19 (a few samples of this study predate the infection). Cell type and time point are not known.

The table lists this clonotype with a few counts. This chain joins TRBV29-1 and TRBJ2-3, with a possible D match to TRBD2 (6 bases). Germline V lookup: CDR1 SQVTM, CDR2 ANQGSEA. The V gene lost 5 bases and the J gene lost 5 bases, with 23 bases spanning the gap. CDR3 length: 16 amino acids. The CDR3 reads CSVFGVRGPLGDTQYF. DNA for the CDR3: TGCAGCGTTTTCGGAGTGCGGGGCCCACTCGGAGATACGCAGTATTTT.

About this clonotype itself: This could be a read error, since a much larger clone is one nucleotide away. V usage is TRBV5-5 and J usage is TRBJ1-5; weak D call: TRBD1 (6 bases). Germline CDR1 and CDR2: SGHKS and YYEKEE (reference sequence). The CDR3 runs to 16 residues. The CDR3: CASSLGGAGGNQPHHF. Written as DNA, the CDR3 is TGTGCCAGCAGCTTGGGTGGGGCCGGGGGCAATCAGCCCCATCATTTT.

This clonotype was picked up a small number of times. This chain uses TRBV7-8 with TRBJ2-7, with unresolved D. The CDR3 sequence is 13 residues long. V lost 3 bases and J lost 1, with 7 bases in between. The germline V gene encodes CDR1 SGHVS and CDR2 FQNEAQ. CDR3 region: CASSFQESYEQYF. The CDR3 region has the DNA TGTGCCAGCAGCTTTCAGGAGTCCTACGAGCAGTACTTC. Variable domain in full (rest from reference TRBV7-8 and TRBJ2-7): GAGVSQSPRYKVAKRGQDVALRCDPISGHVSLFWYQQALGQGPEFLTYFQNEAQLDKSGLPSDRFFAERPEGSVSTLKIQRTQQEDSAVYLCASSFQESYEQYFGPGTRLTVT.

This clonotype has more than one count but fewer than ten. This sequence joins TRBV7-9 and TRBJ1-1; 10 nucleotides line up with TRBD1. J gave up 6 bases and V 5 bases, and 21 bases lay outside the gene matches. CDR3 size: 19 residues. Per the germline V gene, CDR1 is SEHNR and CDR2 is FQNEAQ (reference sequence). CDR3 region: CASSASLYRDRGVGPEAFF. The CDR3, as DNA: TGTGCCAGCAGCGCAAGCCTGTACCGGGACAGGGGTGTCGGACCTGAAGCTTTCTTT.

The chain recombines TRBV6-2 or TRBV6-3 with TRBJ1-2, with no clear D. Germline values: CDR1 MNHEY, CDR2 SVGEGT. CDR3 length: 14 residues. The ends were cut back, 7 bases at V and 6 bases at J, with 18 bases in the middle. This chain's CDR3 is CASNTANQKNGYTF. In DNA, the CDR3 is TGTGCCAGCAACACAGCAAACCAAAAAAATGGCTACACCTTC.

Comment on this clonotype: An end of the junction does not agree with germline; a read error may underlie this. This chain connects TRBV9 to TRBJ2-3; TRBD1 aligns across 7 bases. This CDR3 spans 15 amino acids. Germline CDR1 SGDLS, CDR2 YYNGEE. The chain's CDR3 is CDSSARGGSTDTQYF. CDR3 nucleotides: TGTGACAGCAGCGCCCGAGGGGGCAGCACAGATACGCAGTATTTT. The complete variable domain, with remaining parts taken from reference TRBV9 and TRBJ2-3, reads DSGVTQTPKHLITATGQRVTLRCSPRSGDLSVYWYQQSLDQGLQFLIQYYNGEERAKGNILERFSAQQFPDLHSELNLSSLELGDSALYFCDSSARGGSTDTQYFGPGTRLTVL.

This clonotype showed up just a few times. This chain uses TRBV30 with TRBJ2-3, with 7 bases identical to TRBD1. The CDR3 covers 15 residues. In germline, CDR1 is GTSNPN, CDR2 SVGIG (reference sequence). The trim removed 4 bases at V and 0 bases at J, leaving 7 bases unmatched. CDR3 in DNA: TGTGCCTGGACAGGGACAGTTTCTAGCACAGATACGCAGTATTTT. Protein sequence: CAWTGTVSSTDTQYF.

The gene calls are TRBV9 and TRBJ2-5; D possibly corresponds to TRBD1 (5 bases). This CDR3 is built from 14 residues. Looked up from germline, CDR1 is SGDLS and CDR2 is YYNGEE. V was pared by 0 bases and J by 2 bases, with 8 bases between. CDR3 sequence: CASSVDDRQETQYF. DNA of the CDR3: TGTGCCAGCAGCGTAGATGACAGACAAGAGACCCAGTACTTC.

The chain employs TRBV19 and TRBJ1-1; D remains ambiguous. Trimming took off 7 bases at V and 2 bases at J, with 11 bases between the two ends. Germline-derived CDR1 and CDR2 are LNHDA and SQIVND (reference sequence). This CDR3 contains 13 residues. The CDR3 nucleotides are TGTGCCAGTATAGAGACAACTAACACTGAAGCTTTCTTT. Its translation is CASIETTNTEAFF.

The chain employs TRBV12-3 or TRBV12-4 and TRBJ2-3; D call uncertain. Trimming left V 5 bases short and J 0 bases short, with 6 bases between. The CDR3 sequence is 13 residues long. The CDR3 DNA reads as TGTGCCAGCAGTCTGAAAAGCACAGATACGCAGTATTTT. Translation: CASSLKSTDTQYF.

The rearrangement joins TRBV7-2 to TRBJ2-1, with 14 positions matching TRBD2. Germline V gene lookup returns CDR1 SGHTA and CDR2 FQGNSA. This CDR3 spans 18 amino acids. The V segment lost 1 base and the J segment 4 bases; nucleotides outside the gene matches: 6. The CDR3, as DNA: TGTGCCAGCAGCTTAGGACTAGCGGGAGGGCAGGGTTACAATGAGCAGTTCTTC. Translating it yields CASSLGLAGGQGYNEQFF.

This clonotype has a handful of counts. A read error may account for a junction end that differs from germline. The V gene is TRBV10-3, the J gene TRBJ2-7; D assignment may be TRBD1 or TRBD2 (5 bases each). The CDR3 has 13 residues. Germline values: CDR1 ENHRY, CDR2 SYGVKD. CDR3 sequence reads: CAIGDPGTRPFGF. The CDR3 DNA follows: TGTGCCATCGGGGACCCGGGGACCCGGCCCTTCGGCTTC.

This sequence joins TRBV7-9 and TRBJ2-1, with 7 nucleotides matching TRBD2. CDR1 SEHNR and CDR2 FQNEAQ come from the germline V gene (reference sequence). CDR3 length equals 16 residues. V shed 2 bases, J shed 0 bases, and the junction held 4 bases outside the gene matches. CDR3 DNA sequence: TGTGCCAGCAGCTTACCCGGGACTACCTCCTACAATGAGCAGTTCTTC. It yields the protein CASSLPGTTSYNEQFF.

The table lists this clonotype with a few counts. The gene calls are TRBV20-1 and TRBJ2-1; 8 nucleotides line up with TRBD2. CDR3 length: 14 amino acids. Losses at the gene ends were 6 bases for V and 7 bases for J; bases not matched to a gene: 11. The germline CDR1 and CDR2 sequences are DFQATT and SNEGSKA (reference sequence). The CDR3 spells CSAQGAAGVNEQFF. CDR3 sequence (DNA): TGCAGTGCCCAGGGCGCAGCGGGAGTGAATGAGCAGTTCTTC.

This clonotype appeared a few times. The chain is built from TRBV12-3 or TRBV12-4 and TRBJ2-5; no clear D. The V and J ends lost 10 bases and 5 bases respectively, with 11 bases between them. CDR3 size: 11 residues. CDR3 region: CATKEGETQYF. CDR3 bases: TGTGCCACCAAGGAAGGGGAGACCCAGTACTTC.

This clonotype was recorded a few times. This rearrangement joins TRBV6-6 to TRBJ2-7, with TRBD1 matching over 9 bases. The CDR3 is 15 residues long. Trimming at V came to 7 bases and at J to 4 bases, leaving 11 bases not matched to a gene. Germline loops: CDR1 MNHNY, CDR2 SVGAGI (reference sequence). The CDR3: CASNNPGTGFYEQYF. In DNA form, the CDR3 reads TGTGCCAGCAACAACCCCGGGACAGGGTTTTACGAGCAGTACTTC.

This clonotype was recorded a few times. The CDR3 reads CATSEGPHSWYGYTF. The CDR3 DNA reads TGTGCCACCAGTGAGGGGCCTCACAGCTGGTATGGCTACACCTTC. The chain employs TRBV24-1 and TRBJ1-2; D is possibly TRBD1 (5 bases). Germline values: CDR1 KGHDR, CDR2 SFDVKD. V was trimmed by 4 bases and J by 5 bases, leaving 16 bases between them. This CDR3 has 15 residues.

The chain links TRBV19 to TRBJ2-7, with 8 bases aligning to TRBD1. The CDR3 loop spans 14 amino acids. Germline lookup yields CDR1 LNHDA and CDR2 SQIVND (reference sequence). J gave up 0 bases and V 5 bases, and 3 bases lay outside the gene matches. The CDR3 sequence is CASSWTGSSYEQYF. The CDR3 DNA is TGTGCCAGTAGTTGGACAGGGAGCTCCTACGAGCAGTACTTC.

This clonotype has more than one count but fewer than ten. The chain combines TRBV7-9 with TRBJ2-1; the D gene is possibly TRBD2 (6 bases). Between the trimmed V and J ends, which lost 3 bases and 2 bases, there was a span of 14 bases. Germline CDR1 SEHNR, CDR2 FQNEAQ (reference sequence). The CDR3 spans 16 residues. CDR3 region: CASSLRRDPPYNEQFF. In DNA, the CDR3 is TGTGCCAGCAGCTTGAGGCGGGATCCTCCCTACAATGAGCAGTTCTTC.

The chain is built from TRBV14 and TRBJ2-1, with D possibly being TRBD1 or TRBD2 (6 bases each). V lost 0 bases and J lost 8, with 14 bases in between. Germline CDR1 reads SGHDN; CDR2 reads FVKESK. The CDR3 runs 15 residues. The CDR3 DNA reads as TGTGCCAGCAGCCAAGATCTGGGGGGCCTCGATGAGCAGTTCTTC. Protein product: CASSQDLGGLDEQFF. Looking up the rest from reference TRBV14 and TRBJ2-1 gives the full variable domain: EAGVTQFPSHSVIEKGQTVTLRCDPISGHDNLYWYRRVMGKEIKFLLHFVKESKQDESGMPNNRFLAERTGGTYSTLKVQPAELEDSGVYFCASSQDLGGLDEQFFGPGTRLTVL.

Points on this clonotype: Sequence at one end of the junction differs from germline and may be a read error. This rearrangement joins TRBV12-3 or TRBV12-4 to TRBJ2-1, with 7 bases matching TRBD2. This CDR3 has 16 residues. The CDR3 DNA reads TGTGACAGCAGCCCCGAACTAGCGCCAGCCTACAATGAGCAGTTATTC. It yields the protein CDSSPELAPAYNEQLF.